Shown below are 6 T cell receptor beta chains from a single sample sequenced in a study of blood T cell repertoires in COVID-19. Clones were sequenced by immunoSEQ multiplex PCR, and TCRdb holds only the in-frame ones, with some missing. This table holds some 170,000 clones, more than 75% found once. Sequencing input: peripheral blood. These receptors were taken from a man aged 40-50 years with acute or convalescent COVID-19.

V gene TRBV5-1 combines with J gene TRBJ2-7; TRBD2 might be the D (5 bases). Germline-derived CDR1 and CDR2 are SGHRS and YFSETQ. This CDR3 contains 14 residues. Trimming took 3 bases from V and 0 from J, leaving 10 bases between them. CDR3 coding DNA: TGCGCCAGCAGCTCTCGAGGGAGCTCCTACGAGCAGTACTTC. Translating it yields CASSSRGSSYEQYF.

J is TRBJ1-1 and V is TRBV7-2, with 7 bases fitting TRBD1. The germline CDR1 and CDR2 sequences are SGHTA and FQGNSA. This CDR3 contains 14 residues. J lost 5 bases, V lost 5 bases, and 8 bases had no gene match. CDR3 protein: CASSPLGGMTEAFF. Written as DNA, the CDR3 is TGTGCCAGCAGCCCGTTAGGGGGCATGACTGAAGCTTTCTTT.

For the CDR3, the DNA is TGTGCCAGCTCACCGGAGGGTTTTAGGACTGAAGCTTTCTTT. It translates to CASSPEGFRTEAFF. The chain is built from TRBV18 and TRBJ1-1; D ambiguous. V shed 3 bases and J shed 5 bases, with 13 bases lying between them. From germline, CDR1 is KGHSH and CDR2 LQKENI. The CDR3 covers 14 residues.

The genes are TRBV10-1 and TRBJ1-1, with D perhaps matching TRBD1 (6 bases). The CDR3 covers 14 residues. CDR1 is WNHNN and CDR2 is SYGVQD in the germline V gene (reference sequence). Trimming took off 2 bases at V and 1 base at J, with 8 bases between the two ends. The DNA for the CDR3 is TGCGCCAGCAGTGAGAAACAGGGGAACACTGAAGCTTTCTTT. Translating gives CASSEKQGNTEAFF.

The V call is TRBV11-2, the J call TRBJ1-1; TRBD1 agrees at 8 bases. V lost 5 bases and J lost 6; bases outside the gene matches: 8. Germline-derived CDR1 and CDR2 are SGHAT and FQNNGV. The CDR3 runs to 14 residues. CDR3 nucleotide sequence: TGTGCCAGCAGCACCGGACAGGGTAGGGCTGAAGCTTTCTTT. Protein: CASSTGQGRAEAFF.

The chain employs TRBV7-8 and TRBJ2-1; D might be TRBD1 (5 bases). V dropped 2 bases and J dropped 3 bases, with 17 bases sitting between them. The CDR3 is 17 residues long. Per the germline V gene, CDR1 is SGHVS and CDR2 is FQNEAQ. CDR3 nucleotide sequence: TGTGCCAGCAGCTTAACGACTCACCCCACAGGCTACAATGAGCAGTTCTTC. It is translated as CASSLTTHPTGYNEQFF.